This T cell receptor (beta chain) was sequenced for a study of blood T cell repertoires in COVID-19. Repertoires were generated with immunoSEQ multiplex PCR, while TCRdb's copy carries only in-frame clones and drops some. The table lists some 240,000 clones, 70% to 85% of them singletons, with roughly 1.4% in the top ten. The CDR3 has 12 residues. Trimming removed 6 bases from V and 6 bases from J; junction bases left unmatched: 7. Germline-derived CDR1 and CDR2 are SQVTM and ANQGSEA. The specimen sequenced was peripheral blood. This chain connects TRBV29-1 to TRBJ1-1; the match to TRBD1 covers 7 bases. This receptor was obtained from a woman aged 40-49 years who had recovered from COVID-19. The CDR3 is CSVSQGEAEAFF. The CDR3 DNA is TGCAGCGTAAGTCAGGGGGAGGCTGAAGCTTTCTTT. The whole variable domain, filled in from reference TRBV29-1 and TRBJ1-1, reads SAVISQKPSRDICQRGTSLTIQCQVDSQVTMMFWYRQQPGQSLTLIATANQGSEATYESGFVIDKFPISRPNLTFSTLTVSNMSPEDSSIYLCSVSQGEAEAFFGQGTRLTVV.